These T cell receptor beta chains were read from a single sample in a study of blood T cell repertoires in COVID-19. Here immunoSEQ multiplex PCR was the method, and the copy in TCRdb shows in-frame clones only, minus some. The sample includes around 67,000 clones, 82% of them seen just once. The specimen sequenced was peripheral blood. The receptors stem from an elderly man with active COVID-19. Both conserved end residues are part of each CDR3. D genes are given only for firm matches. Not every row has a clone size; where given, it reads once, few, many or a size class.

>.|TRBD1|TRBJ1-5|TRBV6-6
CASSGTANQPQHF
TGTGCCAGCAGCGGGACAGCAAATCAGCCCCAGCATTTT
>.|TRBD1|TRBJ2-7|TRBV7-2
CASSFRQGAYDEQYF
TGTGCCAGCAGCTTTCGCCAGGGGGCGTATGACGAGCAGTACTTC
>.|.|TRBJ2-7|TRBV5-1
CASSQTSFYEQYF
TGCGCCAGCAGCCAGACAAGCTTCTACGAGCAGTACTTC
>.|TRBD1|TRBJ1-4|TRBV3-1/TRBV3-2
CASSQGTGLIGEKLFF
TGTGCCAGCAGCCAAGGGACAGGGCTCATAGGGGAAAAACTGTTTTTT
>few|.|TRBJ2-7|TRBV2
CASSQRRESYEQYF
TGTGCCAGCAGTCAAAGACGGGAGAGCTACGAGCAGTACTTC
>.|.|TRBJ2-7|TRBV18
CASSPPTMYEQYF
TGTGCCAGCTCACCACCAACAATGTACGAGCAGTACTTC
>.|.|TRBJ1-4|TRBV28
CASSRGAWEKLFF
TGTGCCAGCAGTCGGGGGGCGTGGGAAAAACTGTTTTTT
>few|TRBD1|TRBJ1-2|TRBV15
CATSRGLAGGYGYTF
TGTGCCACCAGCAGAGGTCTGGCAGGGGGCTATGGCTACACCTTC
>once|TRBD1|TRBJ2-7|TRBV5-1
CASSLGDRVNEQYF
TGCGCCAGCAGCTTGGGGGACAGGGTGAACGAGCAGTACTTC
>.|TRBD1|TRBJ1-2|TRBV12-3/TRBV12-4
CASSSVDRAGYTF
TGTGCCAGCAGTTCTGTGGACAGGGCTGGCTACACCTTC
>.|.|TRBJ1-6|TRBV18
CASSPGLDSPLHF
TGTGCCAGCTCACCAGGTTTAGATTCACCCCTCCACTTT
>.|TRBD2|TRBJ2-5|TRBV7-2
CASTRAGSRVETQYF
TGTGCCAGCACCAGAGCGGGAAGTCGCGTGGAGACCCAGTACTTC
>.|TRBD2|TRBJ2-1|TRBV10-3
CAISAGLAVTNEQFF
TGTGCCATCAGTGCGGGACTAGCGGTTACCAATGAGCAGTTCTTC
>once|.|TRBJ1-5|TRBV30
CAWSVAGLNQPQHF
TGTGCCTGGAGTGTAGCAGGGCTCAATCAGCCCCAGCATTTT
>.|TRBD2|TRBJ2-1|TRBV6-5
CASQWTSGGGEQFF
TGTGCCAGCCAATGGACTAGCGGGGGGGGTGAGCAGTTCTTC
>few|TRBD2|TRBJ2-1|TRBV11-3
CASTPGTSGNNEQFF
TGTGCCAGCACCCCCGGGACTAGCGGGAACAATGAGCAGTTCTTC
>.|.|TRBJ1-2|TRBV10-3
CAISDVQTNYGYTF
TGTGCCATCAGTGATGTTCAGACTAATTATGGCTACACCTTC
>.|.|TRBJ2-7|TRBV27
CASSFGGESVGEQYF
TGTGCCAGCAGTTTTGGTGGGGAGTCGGTGGGCGAGCAGTACTTC
>.|TRBD1|TRBJ2-2|TRBV13
CASSLDRGHPGELFF
TGTGCCAGCAGCCTGGACAGGGGGCACCCCGGGGAGCTGTTTTTT
>.|.|TRBJ1-1|TRBV5-6
CASSLVPVGTEAFF
TGTGCCAGCAGCTTGGTCCCGGTCGGGACTGAAGCTTTCTTT
>.|.|TRBJ2-3|TRBV7-2
CASSPPPGRDTQYF
TGTGCCAGCAGCCCCCCGCCAGGCCGGGATACGCAGTATTTT
>.|TRBD2|TRBJ2-3|TRBV11-3
CASSPQAGGSTDTQYF
TGTGCCAGCAGCCCGCAAGCGGGGGGGAGCACAGATACGCAGTATTTT
>.|.|TRBJ2-5|TRBV18
CASSPEGRETQYF
TGTGCCAGCTCACCGGAGGGACGAGAGACCCAGTACTTC